This T cell receptor beta chain stems from a study of pediatric ulcerative colitis (dated by TCRdb to between 2018 and 2021). For the study in its entirety: Of the ulcerative colitis patients, about 7 had pancolitis and two had left-sided colitis, and histology in every patient was consistent with ulcerative colitis. Using the Pediatric Ulcerative Colitis Activity Index, a couple of patients were classed as having mild disease, several as having moderate disease and three as having acute severe colitis. Some 10 newly diagnosed, treatment-naive pediatric ulcerative colitis patients and a few non-IBD control children each provided paired blood and rectal samples.

Through the immunoSEQ TRB Survey service, multiplex V and J primers were used to amplify rearranged CDR3 beta regions from genomic DNA. To keep sequencing depth equal across samples, survey-level depth of up to 500,000 reads per sample was applied. The libraries were purified and pooled, then sequenced using Illumina technology. The authors' pipeline ran thus. Productive clonality, sample overlap, pairwise scatters, CDR3 beta length, V/D/J gene usage and productiveness were all assessed with the immunoSEQ online tools. Calculated diversity was the number of unique rearrangements divided by total templates times 100; Shannon and Simpson indices were also computed. Principal component analysis was performed on Z-score normalized data with the R prcomp function and the ggbiplot package. Morisita's index was used to quantify blood-rectal clonal overlap within each subject. The clones in this table, taken by TCRdb from immuneACCESS, are in-frame only. Not every clone is retained; where verified, under half of the shortfall comes from an unresolved V gene, and the cause of the rest is unknown. From that table come the V and J calls and clone size; the DNA was used to work out D and trimming. This sample holds tens of thousands of clones; 73% were observed only once. About 0.7% of the sample is held by the ten biggest clonotypes.

Taken from cysteine to phenylalanine, the CDR3 has 13 residues. This entry keeps only the CDR3 DNA: 39 bases, framed from base 1. V is cut by 5 bases and J by 2 bases, and the space between the germline ends is 9 bases. CDR1 SEHNR and CDR2 FQNEAQ are derived from the germline V gene (reference sequence). During colonoscopy, one to two pinch biopsies were obtained from the rectum for research purposes. Before the diagnostic colonoscopy, none of the ulcerative colitis patients had been given immunosuppressive medication. Before DNA was isolated, the rectal biopsies underwent proteinase K digestion. The Wizard kit (Promega) was used to extract genomic DNA from the blood and intestinal samples. The study at large found these results: A couple of patients' blood samples yielded substantially fewer templates for technical reasons and were excluded from blood-rectal overlap analysis. Clonal overlap between a subject's own blood and rectum was significantly greater in ulcerative colitis patients than in controls, which suggests more T cell trafficking to inflamed tissue. Only a few individuals were included in the healthy control group, which was small. Because repertoires came from total lymphocyte DNA, patterns in rare subsets such as regulatory T cells may not be reflected. Features of the rectal repertoire distinguished controls, mild-moderate colitis patients and acute severe colitis patients, and in acute severe colitis rectal diversity was lower because of clonal expansions. Blood-derived T cells may have been included in the rectal pinch biopsies, particularly in patients with overt colitis. A couple of rectal CDR3 clonotypes were detected in all ulcerative colitis patients and were not detected in any of the controls.

A remark on this clone: Its antigen has not been determined. No base qualities exist here, and no much larger clone lies one base off it.

The V and J segments used are TRBV7-9 and TRBJ1-2; there is no confident call for the D gene. This TCR derives from a boy aged 5-17 years with moderate ulcerative colitis. The specimen sequenced was gut tissue. The CDR3 corresponds to CASSRDGNYGYTF. The DNA sequence follows: TGTGCCAGCAGCCGCGACGGGAACTATGGCTACACCTTC.